A single sample gave rise to the 10 T cell receptor beta chains below, sequenced in a study of T cells after yellow fever vaccination. Using its own MiXCR run on the 5' RACE reads, TCRdb lists one record per CDR3 protein. Of fewer than 350,000 distinct CDR3 sequences listed, 3.6% are singletons. Here the sequenced sample was PBMCs, taken on the day of the yellow fever booster vaccination. These receptors came from a man between 18 and 29 years old who received the YFV17D yellow fever vaccine.

This clonotype was detected ten times or more. This chain joins TRBV7-9 and TRBJ2-1; D gene ambiguous. V shed 1 base and J shed 6 bases, with 4 bases lying between them. This CDR3 has 12 residues. In germline, CDR1 is SEHNR, CDR2 FQNEAQ (reference sequence). DNA for the CDR3: TGTGCCAGCAGCTTAGGATTCAATGAGCAGTTCTTC. Translating gives CASSLGFNEQFF.

There are many counts of this clonotype. The chain joins TRBV7-2 to TRBJ2-3; 7 positions match TRBD2. The ends lost 5 bases at V and 2 bases at J; junction bases unmatched: 10. This CDR3 region has 16 residues. The germline gives CDR1 SGHTA, CDR2 FQGNSA. The chain's CDR3 is CASSPTPSGDTDTQYF. The CDR3, as DNA: TGTGCCAGCAGCCCCACGCCCAGCGGGGACACAGATACGCAGTATTTT.

This clonotype was found many times. The chain uses TRBV5-1 and TRBJ1-5; D is uncertain. Germline V gene sequence: CDR1 SGHRS, CDR2 YFSETQ. Trimming removed 1 base from V and 10 bases from J, with 18 bases in between. This CDR3 has 15 amino acids. The CDR3 loop is CASSLYAFPILPQHF. CDR3 DNA sequence: TGCGCCAGCAGCTTGTATGCCTTCCCAATTCTACCCCAGCATTTT.

The genes are TRBV18 and TRBJ2-1; a possible D gene is TRBD2 (6 bases). This CDR3 comprises 14 residues. Germline assignment: CDR1 KGHSH and CDR2 LQKENI. The V end was cut by 3 bases, the J end by 5 bases, with 11 bases between. The DNA of the CDR3 is TGTGCCAGCTCACCCTTACGACTAGACAATGAGCAGTTCTTC. Protein sequence: CASSPLRLDNEQFF. The full variable domain, its missing parts supplied by reference TRBV18 and TRBJ2-1, is NAGVMQNPRHLVRRRGQEARLRCSPMKGHSHVYWYRQLPEEGLKFMVYLQKENIIDESGMPKERFSAEFPKEGPSILRIQQVVRGDSAAYFCASSPLRLDNEQFFGPGTRLTVL.

This clonotype came up many times. J is TRBJ2-1 and V is TRBV6-2 or TRBV6-3; TRBD1 or TRBD2 may be the D gene (5 bases each). Germline V CDR1 and CDR2: MNHEY, SVGEGT. The CDR3 contains 14 residues. V dropped 7 bases and J dropped 2 bases, with 12 bases sitting between them. Here the CDR3 reads CASMMRGAYNEQFF. CDR3 in DNA: TGTGCCAGCATGATGAGGGGTGCCTACAATGAGCAGTTCTTC.

This clonotype occurred many times. The chain employs TRBV20-1 and TRBJ2-5; D might be TRBD1 (6 bases). Trimming left V 3 bases short and J 7 bases short, with 18 bases between. The CDR3 is 14 amino acids. Germline lookup yields CDR1 DFQATT and CDR2 SNEGSKA (reference sequence). The CDR3 DNA sequence: TGCAGTGCTAGTGTCTTGGGGGCCCAGGGGACCCAGTACTTC. Translated, it gives CSASVLGAQGTQYF.

This clonotype was seen a handful of times. CDR3 nucleotides: TGCGCCAGCAGCCAAGACATAGCCACAACAGATACGCAGTATTTT. It is translated as CASSQDIATTDTQYF. The chain is built from TRBV4-1 and TRBJ2-3; D uncertain. Germline V gene sequence: CDR1 MGHRA, CDR2 YSYEKL. This CDR3 has 15 residues. The V gene lost 0 bases and the J gene lost 3 bases, with 10 bases spanning the gap.

The J gene is TRBJ2-2, the V gene TRBV20-1; no clear D gene. This CDR3 has 15 amino acids. Trimming removed 0 bases at V and 1 base at J, with 9 bases between. Germline-derived CDR1 and CDR2 are DFQATT and SNEGSKA (reference sequence). The CDR3 sequence: CSARDFSQNTGELFF. The CDR3 nucleotides read TGCAGTGCTAGAGATTTCTCTCAGAACACCGGGGAGCTGTTTTTT.

This clonotype was detected ten times or more. This rearrangement joins TRBV6-5 to TRBJ1-2; 7 positions agree with TRBD1. In germline, CDR1 is MNHEY, CDR2 SVGAGI. Trimming removed 6 bases from V and 4 bases from J; junction bases left unmatched: 2. The CDR3 is 12 amino acids. This CDR3 reads CASRRDSYGYTF. CDR3 nucleotide sequence: TGTGCCAGCAGAAGGGACAGCTATGGCTACACCTTC.

This chain connects TRBV9 to TRBJ2-6; D is uncertain. CDR1 and CDR2 (germline): SGDLS, YYNGEE. Trimming cost V 7 bases and J 0 bases, with 8 bases left between them. This CDR3 region has 14 residues. The CDR3 DNA follows: TGTGCCAGCGCGTCCCTCTCTGGGGCCAACGTCCTGACTTTC. Translated, it gives CASASLSGANVLTF.